Presented here are 5 T cell receptor beta chains from one specimen sequenced in a study of T cells in Graves' hyperthyroidism and ophthalmopathy. Amplified regions were TCR beta CDR3 sequences from RNA transcripts. The primer set for the first-round RT-PCR of the TCR CDR3 was HTBI. TCRdb re-derived calls from the multiplex PCR reads in MiXCR, one entry per CDR3 protein. The sample yields under 450,000 distinct CDR3 sequences, around 14% seen once. The sample was blood. Every receptor here comes from a young woman with Graves' hyperthyroidism.

The rearrangement uses TRBV19 and TRBJ1-5; TRBD1 agrees at 7 bases. Per germline, CDR1 LNHDA and CDR2 SQIVND (reference sequence). J was trimmed by 4 bases and V by 1 base; bases with no gene match: 4. The CDR3 spans 15 residues. Here the CDR3 reads CASSIGGGLNQPQHF. The CDR3, as DNA: TGTGCCAGTAGTATAGGAGGGGGCCTAAATCAGCCCCAGCATTTT.

In its sample, this clonotype was seen many times. This chain links TRBV6-1 with TRBJ2-7; D may be TRBD1 (5 bases). This CDR3 is 15 amino acids long. Germline CDR1 is MNHNS and CDR2 is SASEGT. Trimming removed 6 bases at V and 3 bases at J, with 18 bases between. CDR3 region: CASSRTPSNYYEQYF. The CDR3 nucleotides read TGTGCCAGCAGCAGGACACCCTCAAACTACTACGAGCAGTACTTC.

This clonotype was counted ten times or more. The chain is built from TRBV3-1 and TRBJ2-3; D not resolved. The CDR3 has 13 amino acids. CDR1 LGHDT and CDR2 YNNKEL come from the germline V gene (reference sequence). The V end was cut by 0 bases, the J end by 6 bases, with 7 bases between. The CDR3 DNA reads TGTGCCAGCAGCCAAGATTGGACGGATACGCAGTATTTT. This codes for CASSQDWTDTQYF.

This clonotype was observed at least ten times. The chain recombines TRBV6-2 or TRBV6-3 with TRBJ2-3; D uncertain. The CDR3 sequence is 12 residues long. Between the trimmed V and J ends, which lost 8 bases and 2 bases, there was a span of 8 bases. From germline, CDR1 is MNHEY and CDR2 SVGEGT. CDR3 loop: CASDTNTDTQYF. CDR3 DNA: TGTGCCAGCGACACGAACACAGATACGCAGTATTTT.

This clonotype has only one observation. This chain joins TRBV5-1 and TRBJ1-2; D uncertain. Germline values: CDR1 SGHRS, CDR2 YFSETQ. CDR3 size: 15 residues. V was clipped by 0 bases and J by 8 bases, with 17 bases between them. The CDR3 bases are TGCGCCAGCAGCTTGGCCATTTGGTCAGGTCGGGGCTACACCTTC. This sequence encodes CASSLAIWSGRGYTF.